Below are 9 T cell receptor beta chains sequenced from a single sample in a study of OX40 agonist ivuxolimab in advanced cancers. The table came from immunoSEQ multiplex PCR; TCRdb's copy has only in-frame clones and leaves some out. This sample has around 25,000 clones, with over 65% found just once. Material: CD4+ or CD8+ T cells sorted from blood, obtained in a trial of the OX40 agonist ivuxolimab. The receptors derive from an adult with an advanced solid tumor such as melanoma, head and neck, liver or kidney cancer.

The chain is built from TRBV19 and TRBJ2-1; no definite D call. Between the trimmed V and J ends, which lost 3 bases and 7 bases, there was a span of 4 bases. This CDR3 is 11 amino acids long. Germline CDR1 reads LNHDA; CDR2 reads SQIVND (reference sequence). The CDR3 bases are TGTGCCAGTAGTATCTCGAATGAGCAGTTCTTC. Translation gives CASSISNEQFF.

This CDR3 is CSVGVGLNTEAFF. CDR3 in DNA: TGCAGCGTTGGGGTAGGGCTGAACACTGAAGCTTTCTTT. The V gene is TRBV29-1, the J gene TRBJ1-1; D call uncertain. The germline CDR1 and CDR2 sequences are SQVTM and ANQGSEA. There are 13 residues in the CDR3. Trimming shortened V by 4 bases and J by 0 bases, and 9 bases separated the two germline ends.

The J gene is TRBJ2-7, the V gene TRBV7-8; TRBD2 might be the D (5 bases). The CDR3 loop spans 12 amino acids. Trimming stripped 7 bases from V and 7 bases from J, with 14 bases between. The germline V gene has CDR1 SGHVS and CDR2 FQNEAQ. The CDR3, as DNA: TGTGCCAGCAACAACAGCCCGGGGGAGCAGTACTTC. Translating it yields CASNNSPGEQYF.

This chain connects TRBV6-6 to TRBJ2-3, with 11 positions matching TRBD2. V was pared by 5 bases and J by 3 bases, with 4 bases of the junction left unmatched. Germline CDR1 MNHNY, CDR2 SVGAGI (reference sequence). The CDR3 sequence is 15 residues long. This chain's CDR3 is CASSSSGGATDTQYF. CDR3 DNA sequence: TGTGCCAGCAGTAGTAGCGGGGGGGCGACAGATACGCAGTATTTT.

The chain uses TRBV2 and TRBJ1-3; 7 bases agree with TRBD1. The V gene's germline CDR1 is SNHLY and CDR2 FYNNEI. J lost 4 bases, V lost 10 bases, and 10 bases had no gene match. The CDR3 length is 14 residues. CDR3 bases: TGTGCCATCACAGGGGAAGCGAGGGGAAACACCATATATTTT. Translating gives CAITGEARGNTIYF.

The CDR3 DNA reads as TGTGCCAGCGGACAGGGGTCCAATTCACCCCTCCACTTT. It encodes CASGQGSNSPLHF. V gene TRBV2 combines with J gene TRBJ1-6, with 9 nucleotides matching TRBD1. The CDR3 loop spans 13 amino acids. Looked up from germline, CDR1 is SNHLY and CDR2 is FYNNEI. V lost 8 bases, J lost 7 bases, and 3 bases stayed unmatched.

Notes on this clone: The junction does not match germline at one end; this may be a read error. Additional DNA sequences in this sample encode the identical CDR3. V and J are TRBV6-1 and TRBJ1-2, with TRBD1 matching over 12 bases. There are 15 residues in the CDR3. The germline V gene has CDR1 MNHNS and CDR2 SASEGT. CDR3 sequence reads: CASQPGTGGFYGYTF. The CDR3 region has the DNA TGTGCCAGCCAGCCGGGGACAGGGGGCTTCTATGGCTATACCTTC.

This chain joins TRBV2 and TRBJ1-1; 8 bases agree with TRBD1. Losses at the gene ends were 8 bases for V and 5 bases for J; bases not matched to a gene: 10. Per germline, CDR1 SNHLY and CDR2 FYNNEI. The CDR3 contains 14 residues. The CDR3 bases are TGTGCCAGCGGCAGACAGGGGTCGGCAACTGAAGCTTTCTTT. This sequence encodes CASGRQGSATEAFF.

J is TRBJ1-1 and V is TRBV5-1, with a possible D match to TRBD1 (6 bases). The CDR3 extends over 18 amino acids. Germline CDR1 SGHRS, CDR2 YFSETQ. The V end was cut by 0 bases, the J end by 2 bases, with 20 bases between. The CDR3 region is CASSLARIQGGYNTEAFF. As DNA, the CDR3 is TGCGCCAGCAGCTTGGCCAGGATACAGGGTGGGTACAACACTGAAGCTTTCTTT.